The rows below give T cell receptor beta chains drawn from one sample of a study of T-cell memory formation after mild COVID-19. TCRdb redid the calling of the 5' RACE reads with MiXCR, one entry per CDR3 protein. Among about 140,000 distinct CDR3 sequences listed, about 14% were seen once. The source material was PBMCs or a T cell subset sorted from them (not recorded which). The source is an adult woman who had mild COVID-19 (a few samples of this study predate the infection). Cell type and time point are not known. The CDR3 runs from the conserved cysteine through the conserved F or W. A D gene is named only where the DNA matches it firmly. A row's size may be missing; if present it is once, few, many or a size class.

V gene	clone size	D gene	J gene	CDR3 DNA	CDR3 protein
TRBV7-8	few	NA	TRBJ1-5	TGTGCCAGCAGCCCGTCGAAAAATCAGCCCCAGCATTTT	CASSPSKNQPQHF
TRBV15	few	NA	TRBJ2-1	TGTGCCACCAGCAGAGATATCCCCCTTGAGCAGTTCTTC	CATSRDIPLEQFF
TRBV15	few	NA	TRBJ2-5	TGTGCCACCAGCAACGGGCAGCGGGAGACCCAGTACTTC	CATSNGQRETQYF
TRBV27	NA	NA	TRBJ2-4	TGTGCCAGCAGGACCATGTCCGGAAACATTCAGTACTTC	CASRTMSGNIQYF
TRBV13	NA	NA	TRBJ2-7	TGTGCCAGCAGTTACTCCGGGGGCGGTCCCTACGAGCAGTACTTC	CASSYSGGGPYEQYF
TRBV3-1	NA	NA	TRBJ1-2	TGTGCCAGCAGCCCACGCAGCCAGAACAGCTATGGCTACACCTTC	CASSPRSQNSYGYTF
TRBV5-1	few	TRBD1	TRBJ2-2	TGCGCCAGCAGCTCGTACGACAGGGGTGGAGCGGCCGGGGAGCTGTTTTTT	CASSSYDRGGAAGELFF
TRBV6-2/TRBV6-3	few	NA	TRBJ2-5	TGTGCCAGCAGTCCCCACGGGGCGAGATACCAAGAGACCCAGTACTTC	CASSPHGARYQETQYF
TRBV5-1	NA	NA	TRBJ2-7	TGCGCCAGCAGCAAAGGGACCCAGCAGTACTTC	CASSKGTQQYF
TRBV24-1	few	NA	TRBJ2-1	TGTGCCACCAGTGACATAGCCTACAATGAGCAGTTCTTC	CATSDIAYNEQFF
TRBV4-2	once	NA	TRBJ2-4	TGTGCCAGCAGCCAAGATCCAGGACTTATTCTAGCCAAAAACATTCAGTACTTC	CASSQDPGLILAKNIQYF
TRBV24-1	NA	TRBD1	TRBJ2-3	TGTGCCACCAGTGATTTGGCCGGGACAGCAGATACGCAGTATTTT	CATSDLAGTADTQYF
TRBV21-1	NA	NA	TRBJ1-2	TGTGCCAGCAGCAAAGGGACAGGGGCCAACTATGGCTACACCTTC	CASSKGTGANYGYTF
TRBV15	few	NA	TRBJ1-2	TGTGCCACCAGCAGCAACCCAGGGGAGGTGGGATATGGCTACACCTTC	CATSSNPGEVGYGYTF
TRBV24-1	many	TRBD1	TRBJ2-5	TGTGCCACCAGTGAGCCCGGGACAGGGGTCCAAGAGACCCAGTACTTC	CATSEPGTGVQETQYF
TRBV6-2/TRBV6-3	few	TRBD2	TRBJ2-2	TGTGCCAGCCTAGGGACTAGCGGGACCGGGGAGCTGTTTTTT	CASLGTSGTGELFF
TRBV6-6	NA	TRBD1	TRBJ1-2	TGTGCCAGCAGTTTGACAGGGGTCCTTTATGGCTACACCTTC	CASSLTGVLYGYTF
TRBV5-4	NA	NA	TRBJ1-1	TGTGCCAGCAGCTTCGCGGGGATGAACACTGAAGCTTTCTTT	CASSFAGMNTEAFF
TRBV29-1	NA	NA	TRBJ1-4	TGCAGCGTTATAGCAGGGGATGAAAAACTGTTTTTT	CSVIAGDEKLFF
TRBV3-1	NA	NA	TRBJ1-3	TGTGCCAGCAGCCAAGATGTGTGGGGACTCTCTGGAAACACCATATATTTT	CASSQDVWGLSGNTIYF
TRBV7-6	few	TRBD1	TRBJ2-2	TGTGCCAGCAGTCCAGGGGGCGTCGGGGAGCTGTTTTTT	CASSPGGVGELFF
TRBV18	many	NA	TRBJ2-2	TGTGCCAGCTCACCAGTAACGGGCATGAACACCGGGGAGCTGTTTTTT	CASSPVTGMNTGELFF
TRBV6-6	NA	NA	TRBJ2-7	TGTGCCAGCAGTTATGACAACGACTACGAGCAGTACTTC	CASSYDNDYEQYF
TRBV19	NA	TRBD1	TRBJ2-7	TGTGCCAGTAGTCCAGGACAGGGTAACCACGAGCAGTACTTC	CASSPGQGNHEQYF
TRBV13	few	NA	TRBJ2-1	TGTGCCAGCAGGCGCGGGTCCTACAATGAGCAGTTCTTC	CASRRGSYNEQFF
TRBV5-6	NA	NA	TRBJ2-5	TGTGCCAGCAGCTTGGGGGTAAAGGGAGAGACCCAGTACTTC	CASSLGVKGETQYF
TRBV7-9	NA	TRBD1	TRBJ1-2	TGTGCCAGCAGCCGACAGGGGAGTAGCGGCTACACCTTC	CASSRQGSSGYTF
TRBV3-1	few	TRBD2	TRBJ2-5	TGTGCCAGCAGCCAAGGTGGGACTAGTCAAGAGACCCAGTACTTC	CASSQGGTSQETQYF
TRBV9	NA	NA	TRBJ2-2	TGTGCCAGCAGCGTAGGTACATCTCAGGTCACCGGGGAGCTGTTTTTT	CASSVGTSQVTGELFF
TRBV7-9	few	TRBD2	TRBJ2-7	TGTGCCAGCAGCTTAGGGCCAGCGGGAACCACCTACGAGCAGTACTTC	CASSLGPAGTTYEQYF
TRBV5-1	NA	TRBD2	TRBJ2-3	TGCGCCAGCAGCTTCGCTAGGACTAGCGGGAGCACAGATACGCAGTATTTT	CASSFARTSGSTDTQYF
TRBV24-1	NA	NA	TRBJ2-2	TGTGCCACCAGTGATTTGAGGGCAGGAAACACCGGGGAGCTGTTTTTT	CATSDLRAGNTGELFF
TRBV19	NA	TRBD2	TRBJ2-3	TGTGCCAGTAGACGGACGGGAACTAGCGGGAGTATGGATACGCAGTATTTT	CASRRTGTSGSMDTQYF
TRBV5-1	NA	NA	TRBJ1-2	TGCGCCAGCAGCGTGGATCCAGGGGCTGGGCTCTACACCTTC	CASSVDPGAGLYTF
TRBV7-6	many	TRBD2	TRBJ2-1	TGTGCCAGCAGCTCAACCGACATACTAGCGGGAGACCTTTACAATGAGCAGTTCTTC	CASSSTDILAGDLYNEQFF
TRBV6-5	NA	TRBD1	TRBJ2-7	TGTGCCAGCAGTTACCTGACAGGGAGCTCCTACGAGCAGTACTTC	CASSYLTGSSYEQYF
TRBV4-3	NA	NA	TRBJ2-1	TGCGCCAGCAGCCAAGATCCGTACAATGAGCAGTTCTTC	CASSQDPYNEQFF
TRBV20-1	few	TRBD2	TRBJ2-1	TGCAGTGCTAGATCCCCCGGGGGGGCCGTTGAGCAGTTCTTC	CSARSPGGAVEQFF
TRBV13	few	NA	TRBJ2-7	TGTGCCAGCAGCTTGCTAGTGGCCTACGAGCAGTACTTC	CASSLLVAYEQYF
TRBV3-1	few	TRBD1	TRBJ2-7	TGTGCCAGCAGCCAAAGGACAGGCCTCTACGAGCAGTACTTC	CASSQRTGLYEQYF
TRBV7-9	many	TRBD2	TRBJ2-1	TGTGCCAGCAGCATGGGGACTAGCGGGAGTTCCGATGAGCAGTTCTTC	CASSMGTSGSSDEQFF
TRBV24-1	NA	TRBD1	TRBJ1-1	TGTGCCACCAGTGATTCAGGCAGGGGGAATGAAGCTTTCTTT	CATSDSGRGNEAFF
TRBV5-1	many	NA	TRBJ1-2	TGCGCCAGCAGCTTGGTTGGGACAAACAATAAGAGCTACACCTTC	CASSLVGTNNKSYTF
TRBV18	NA	TRBD2	TRBJ2-3	TGTGCCAGCTCACCAAACGGGAGGGCCGGTGGAGATACGCAGTATTTT	CASSPNGRAGGDTQYF
TRBV4-1	many	NA	TRBJ2-6	TGCGCCAGCAGCCGGGCAGGGGCTGGGGCCAACGTCCTGACTTTC	CASSRAGAGANVLTF
TRBV2	few	NA	TRBJ2-7	TGTGCCAGCAGTGAGCAGGGTTTCTCCTACGAGCAGTACTTC	CASSEQGFSYEQYF
TRBV5-1	few	NA	TRBJ2-5	TGCGCCAGCAGCTCGGCCCTGGAGGATCCACTAGAGACCCAGTACTTC	CASSSALEDPLETQYF
TRBV29-1	NA	NA	TRBJ2-5	TGCAGCGTTGAGGGGGGTCGGTCGTCCCAGTACTTC	CSVEGGRSSQYF
TRBV9	NA	NA	TRBJ2-1	TGTGCCAGCAGCGGAGGGCGGGGTGAGCAGTTCTTC	CASSGGRGEQFF
TRBV6-5	few	NA	TRBJ2-1	TGTGCCAGCAGTTACCACTCAATCGGGTACTACAATGAGCAGTTCTTC	CASSYHSIGYYNEQFF
TRBV5-1	many	TRBD2	TRBJ2-7	TGCGCCAGCAGCTTGGCCAGCGGGAGTGGCGAGCAGTACTTC	CASSLASGSGEQYF
TRBV4-2	NA	TRBD1	TRBJ2-3	TGTGCCAGCAGCCATCGCCCTGGGACAGGGACAGATACGCAGTATTTT	CASSHRPGTGTDTQYF
TRBV6-6	few	TRBD1	TRBJ2-7	TGTGCCAGCAGCCCGCCCCGGACAGGAATAGCCTCAACCTACGAGCAGTACTTC	CASSPPRTGIASTYEQYF
TRBV12-3/TRBV12-4	many	NA	TRBJ2-5	TGTGCCAGCAGTTCGGGGGAGACCCAGTACTTC	CASSSGETQYF